This entry lists 21 T cell receptor beta chains sequenced from one sample in a study of blood T cells in healthy people across ages. Primers used in a second PCR of roughly 7 to 12 cycles were a sample-barcoded 5' primer and a J-beta primer mix. TCRdb independently ran MiXCR on the 5' RACE reads; one entry per CDR3 protein. The profile covers about 760,000 distinct CDR3 sequences, with 25% appearing a single time and 9.4% taken by the ten largest. This same sample was also part of a study on T cells of mothers and their children.

Input material: blood. The receptors come from a boy under 18 in good health.

This clonotype was detected only once. The chain combines TRBV3-1 with TRBJ2-7, with D hard to call. CDR1 is LGHDT and CDR2 is YNNKEL in the germline V gene (reference sequence). V was pared by 0 bases and J by 6 bases, with 9 bases between. The CDR3 is 13 residues long. The CDR3 nucleotides read TGTGCCAGCAGCCAAGACCCCTCTCTCGAGCAGTACTTC. It codes for CASSQDPSLEQYF.

This clonotype was found a few times. This rearrangement joins TRBV6-1 to TRBJ1-6, with 9 bases identical to TRBD1. Trimming at V came to 6 bases and at J to 4 bases, leaving 7 bases not matched to a gene. The germline V gene encodes CDR1 MNHNS and CDR2 SASEGT. This CDR3 spans 16 amino acids. CDR3 DNA sequence: TGTGCCAGCAGCCTTGACAGGGGGTTATATAATTCACCCCTCCACTTT. Its protein is CASSLDRGLYNSPLHF.

The V and J genes are TRBV20-1 and TRBJ2-1; no definite D call. CDR1 is DFQATT, CDR2 SNEGSKA, per germline (reference sequence). Between the trimmed V and J ends, which lost 3 bases and 9 bases, there was a span of 6 bases. The CDR3 sequence is 10 residues long. CDR3: CSARGVEQFF. The CDR3 DNA is TGCAGTGCTAGGGGTGTTGAGCAGTTCTTC.

This rearrangement joins TRBV24-1 to TRBJ2-1, with no clear D. The CDR3 totals 11 residues. Trimming stripped 3 bases from V and 8 bases from J, with 4 bases between. Per the germline V gene, CDR1 is KGHDR and CDR2 is SFDVKD. The CDR3 region has the DNA TGTGCCACCAGTGATGGCCATGAGCAGTTCTTC. This encodes CATSDGHEQFF.

A remark on this clonotype: Given the absence of the conserved phenylalanine or tryptophan at the CDR3 end, a read error is likely. The rearrangement links TRBV5-1 to TRBJ2-3; 9 bases are shared with TRBD1. The CDR3 is 15 residues long. In germline, CDR1 is SGHRS, CDR2 YFSETQ. The ends lost 4 bases at V and 2 bases at J; junction bases unmatched: 5. CDR3 protein: CASSGGTGNTDTQYL. The CDR3 DNA reads TGCGCCAGCAGCGGCGGGACAGGGAACACAGATACGCAGTATCTT.

A few counts support this clonotype. The gene calls are TRBV5-1 and TRBJ1-1; D not resolved. The CDR3 contains 12 residues. Germline V gene lookup returns CDR1 SGHRS and CDR2 YFSETQ. V lost 4 bases, J lost 1 base, and 5 bases lay in between. Written as DNA, the CDR3 is TGCGCCAGCAGCCAACAGAACACTGAAGCTTTCTTT. Its protein is CASSQQNTEAFF. Full variable domain (remainder filled in from reference TRBV5-1 and TRBJ1-1): KAGVTQTPRYLIKTRGQQVTLSCSPISGHRSVSWYQQTPGQGLQFLFEYFSETQRNKGNFPGRFSGRQFSNSRSEMNVSTLELGDSALYLCASSQQNTEAFFGQGTRLTVV.

The CDR3 coding sequence is TGCGCCAGCAGCTTGTCGGGACATAAGGGCAATGAGCAGTTCTTC. Its protein is CASSLSGHKGNEQFF. This sequence joins TRBV5-1 and TRBJ2-1, with D possibly TRBD1 on 6 matching bases. Germline-derived CDR1 and CDR2 are SGHRS and YFSETQ. The ends were cut back, 1 base at V and 6 bases at J, with 14 bases in the middle. This CDR3 is 15 amino acids long. Together with reference TRBV5-1 and TRBJ2-1, the CDR3 gives the full variable domain: KAGVTQTPRYLIKTRGQQVTLSCSPISGHRSVSWYQQTPGQGLQFLFEYFSETQRNKGNFPGRFSGRQFSNSRSEMNVSTLELGDSALYLCASSLSGHKGNEQFFGPGTRLTVL.

The chain carries TRBV5-8 and TRBJ2-1; tentative D call: TRBD2 (8 bases). V shed 4 bases and J shed 4 bases, with 27 bases lying between them. CDR1 is SGHTS and CDR2 is YDEGEE in the germline V gene. CDR3 length equals 19 residues. This chain's CDR3 is CASSPGQTLAGWGYNEQFF. The CDR3 DNA reads TGTGCCAGCAGCCCGGGACAGACGTTAGCGGGATGGGGGTACAATGAGCAGTTCTTC.

On this clonotype: The junction and the germline gene differ at one end; a read error may be behind it. The genes are TRBV7-8 and TRBJ2-1; D may be TRBD1 or TRBD2 (5 bases each). This CDR3 is built from 14 residues. Per the germline V gene, CDR1 is SGHVS and CDR2 is FQNEAQ. Here the CDR3 reads CASSSWVRGNGQFF. CDR3 nucleotide sequence: TGTGCCAGCAGCTCCTGGGTCCGGGGCAATGGGCAGTTCTTC.

This clonotype has a single count. The chain couples TRBV5-1 to TRBJ2-3; D is ambiguous. This CDR3 is 16 amino acids long. Trimming removed 0 bases at V and 2 bases at J, with 13 bases between. CDR1 and CDR2 from the germline V gene are SGHRS and YFSETQ. As DNA, the CDR3 is TGCGCCAGCAGCTTGGTGCCTAGTGGAACCACAGATACGCAGTATTTT. Translated, it gives CASSLVPSGTTDTQYF.

This rearrangement joins TRBV4-3 to TRBJ2-5, with TRBD2 matching over 9 bases. With the DNA end fitting TRBJ2-1 better, the J assignment may be wrong. CDR1 is LGHNA, CDR2 YSLEER, per germline. CDR3 length: 15 amino acids. The CDR3 region is CASSHGRGGGNEQFF. The CDR3 nucleotides are TGCGCCAGCAGCCACGGGCGGGGGGGCGGAAATGAGCAGTTCTTC.

The chain carries TRBV5-1 and TRBJ1-1, with D tentatively TRBD1 (5 bases). The V end lost 0 bases, the J end lost 4 bases, and 10 bases lay between the germline ends. The CDR3 is 14 amino acids. The germline V gene encodes CDR1 SGHRS and CDR2 YFSETQ. In nucleotides, the CDR3 is TGCGCCAGCAGCTTGGTCCGGGGACGCACTGAAGCTTTCTTT. Its translation: CASSLVRGRTEAFF.

This chain connects TRBV2 to TRBJ1-2; possibly TRBD1 for D (6 bases). This CDR3 contains 13 residues. With 7 bases removed from V and 4 bases from J, the gap between germline ends came to 13 bases. Germline CDR1 and CDR2: SNHLY and FYNNEI. CDR3 in amino acids: CASIKEGGYGYTF. Written as DNA, the CDR3 is TGTGCCAGCATAAAGGAGGGGGGCTATGGCTACACCTTC.

This chain joins TRBV28 and TRBJ2-5, with 7 bases matching TRBD1. The DNA end is a closer match to TRBJ2-7, so the J assignment may be wrong. This CDR3 spans 15 amino acids. Germline V gives CDR1 MDHEN, CDR2 SYDVKM. CDR3 in DNA: TGTGCCAGCAGTTTATCCGGGACAGCCACGTCCGAGCAGTACTTC. Translating gives CASSLSGTATSEQYF.

V usage is TRBV10-3 and J usage is TRBJ2-5, with TRBD2 matching 10 bases. From germline, CDR1 is ENHRY and CDR2 SYGVKD. The CDR3 is made up of 14 amino acids. V was clipped by 4 bases and J by 7 bases; unmatched bases: 6. The CDR3 loop is CAISGTSGLGTQYF. CDR3 coding DNA: TGTGCCATCAGTGGGACTAGCGGCCTCGGGACCCAGTACTTC.

This chain connects TRBV12-3 or TRBV12-4 to TRBJ2-5; 9 bases match TRBD2. The CDR3 spans 14 residues. J lost 5 bases, V lost 10 bases, and 11 bases had no gene match. Here the CDR3 reads CATSVAGGRETQYF. The CDR3 DNA reads as TGTGCCACCTCGGTGGCGGGAGGGCGGGAGACCCAGTACTTC.

The chain recombines TRBV7-9 with TRBJ2-2; TRBD2 matches at 13 bases. CDR1 and CDR2 (germline): SEHNR, FQNEAQ (reference sequence). This CDR3 is built from 16 residues. V shed 5 bases and J 3 bases; nucleotides not matched to a gene: 3. The CDR3 coding sequence is TGTGCCAGCAGCCCTGGACTAGCGGGGGACACCGGGGAGCTGTTTTTT. Protein sequence: CASSPGLAGDTGELFF.

The V gene is TRBV20-1, the J gene TRBJ2-5; 8 bases agree with TRBD2. The J call may be incorrect, as the DNA end agrees better with TRBJ2-7. The CDR3 is 14 amino acids. CDR1 is DFQATT and CDR2 is SNEGSKA in the germline V gene (reference sequence). The CDR3, as DNA: TGCAGTGCTGGTCGGGAGGGCCGATCCTACGAGCAGTACTTC. Translation: CSAGREGRSYEQYF.

V is TRBV6-6 and J is TRBJ1-5; D not resolved. CDR1 and CDR2 (germline): MNHNY, SVGAGI (reference sequence). The CDR3 length is 12 residues. The V end lost 2 bases, the J end lost 7 bases, and 6 bases lay between the germline ends. CDR3 DNA sequence: TGTGCCAGCAGTTACCCTGAACAGCCCCAGCATTTT. The encoded protein is CASSYPEQPQHF.

V gene TRBV5-5 combines with J gene TRBJ2-3; D may be TRBD1 or TRBD2 (5 bases each). The CDR3 is made up of 14 amino acids. V was cut by 9 bases and J by 1 base, with 15 bases left in between. CDR1 and CDR2 (germline): SGHKS, YYEKEE (reference sequence). The CDR3 region has the DNA TGTGCCACCTCACGAGGGGTGGGCACAGATACGCAGTATTTT. Translation gives CATSRGVGTDTQYF.

The chain links TRBV27 to TRBJ2-2; D remains unclear. The germline CDR1 and CDR2 sequences are MNHEY and SMNVEV (reference sequence). V shed 3 bases and J shed 7 bases, with 9 bases lying between them. The CDR3 is 13 amino acids. In DNA, the CDR3 is TGTGCCAGCAGTTTGTTTGGTGGCGGGGAGCTGTTTTTT. This gives the protein CASSLFGGGELFF.